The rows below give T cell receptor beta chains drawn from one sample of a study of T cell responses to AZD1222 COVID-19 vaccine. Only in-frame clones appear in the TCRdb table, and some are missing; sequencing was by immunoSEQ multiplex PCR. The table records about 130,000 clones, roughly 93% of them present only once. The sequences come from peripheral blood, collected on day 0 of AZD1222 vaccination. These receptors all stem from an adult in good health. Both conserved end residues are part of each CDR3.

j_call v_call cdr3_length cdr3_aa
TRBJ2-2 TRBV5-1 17 CASSLGFGTVNTGELFF
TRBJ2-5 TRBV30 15 CAWSLPGGGAETQYF
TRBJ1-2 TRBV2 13 CASSEKLNYGYTF
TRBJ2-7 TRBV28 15 CASSDRGQTRYEQYF
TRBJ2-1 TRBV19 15 CASSIGPLESYEQFF
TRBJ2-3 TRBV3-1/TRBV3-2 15 CASSQGVGSTDTQYF
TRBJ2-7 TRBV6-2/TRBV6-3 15 CASSYSIWDPYEQYF
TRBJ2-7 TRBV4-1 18 CASSLLLAYSGSQYEQYF
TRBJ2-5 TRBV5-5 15 CASSLVTTGSETQYF
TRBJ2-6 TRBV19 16 CASRTGGIPGANVLTF
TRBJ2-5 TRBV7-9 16 CASSLTRLAPQETQYF
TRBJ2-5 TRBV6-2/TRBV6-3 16 CASSHPTRRTQETQYF
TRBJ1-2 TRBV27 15 CASSEDGRLTGGYTF
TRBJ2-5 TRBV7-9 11 CASSFQETQYF
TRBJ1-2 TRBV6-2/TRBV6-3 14 CASSRDSPNYGYTF
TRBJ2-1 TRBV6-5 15 CASSYAPGRHNEQFF
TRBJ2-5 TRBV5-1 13 CASRVPGQETQYF
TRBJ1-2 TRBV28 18 CASSFWSAGVDVRYGYTF
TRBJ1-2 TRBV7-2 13 CASSLDRSYGYTF
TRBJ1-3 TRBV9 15 CASSPPGVDGNTIYF
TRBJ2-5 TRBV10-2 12 CASSEYHETQYF
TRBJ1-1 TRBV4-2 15 CASSQAGLQNTEAFF
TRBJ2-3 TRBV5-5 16 CASSPLGAPATDTQYF
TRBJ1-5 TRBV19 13 CASSPNPREPQHF
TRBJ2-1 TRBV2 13 CASSDLVWDEQFF
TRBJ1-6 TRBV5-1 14 CASSLTGLNSPLHF
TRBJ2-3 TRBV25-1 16 CASSQRLTSGTDTQYF
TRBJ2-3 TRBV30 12 CASGQGTDTQYF
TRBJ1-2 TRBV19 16 CASSTGGGPIRRGYTF
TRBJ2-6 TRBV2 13 CASLGTGANVLTF